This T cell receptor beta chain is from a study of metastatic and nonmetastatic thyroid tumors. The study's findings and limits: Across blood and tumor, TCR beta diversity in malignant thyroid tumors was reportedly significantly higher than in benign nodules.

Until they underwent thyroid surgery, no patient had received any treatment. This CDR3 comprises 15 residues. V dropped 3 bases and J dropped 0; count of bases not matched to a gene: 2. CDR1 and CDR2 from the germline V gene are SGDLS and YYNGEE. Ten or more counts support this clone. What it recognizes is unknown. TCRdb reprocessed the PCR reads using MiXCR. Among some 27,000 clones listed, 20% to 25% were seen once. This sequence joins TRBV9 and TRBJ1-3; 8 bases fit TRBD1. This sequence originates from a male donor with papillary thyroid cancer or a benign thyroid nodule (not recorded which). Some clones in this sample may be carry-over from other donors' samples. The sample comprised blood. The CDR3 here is CASSAGQGSGNTIYF. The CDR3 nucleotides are TGTGCCAGCAGCGCTGGACAGGGCTCTGGAAACACCATATATTTT.